This record covers a single TCR beta chain. The antigen remains unidentified. The data are from a study of cytomegalovirus exposure and HLA in healthy donors. Findings and caveats of the study: Under in vitro conditions, three CMV-associated chains were confirmed as specific for CMV antigens. TCR clusters originating in the first cohort tended to co-occur in the approximately 120 validation repertoires, according to a later analysis.

Assay: immunoSEQ multiplex PCR; the TCRdb copy retains only in-frame clones and omits some. The sample comprises some 340,000 clones, about 90% of which are singletons, and approximately 1.2% rests with the top ten. Source material: PBMCs. The clonotype was recovered from a woman between 25 and 40 years old in good health and CMV-seropositive.

CDR3: CASSRDSLSSYNEQFF. The CDR3 DNA sequence: TGCGCCAGCAGTCGGGACAGTCTTAGCTCCTACAATGAGCAGTTCTTC. J is TRBJ2-1 and V is TRBV5-1; 7 bases are a match to TRBD1. Germline V gene lookup returns CDR1 SGHRS and CDR2 YFSETQ. The CDR3 spans 16 residues. Trimming at V came to 5 bases and at J to 0 bases, leaving 8 bases not matched to a gene.